The present T cell receptor (beta chain) was sequenced within a study of cytomegalovirus exposure and HLA in healthy donors. Whole-study context: T cells numbering around 170 million yielded 95 million to 140 million unique TCR beta sequences in an earlier analysis. For the roughly 370 genotyped donors, 81% fell within the Caucasian-associated ancestry cluster.

As for this clone: What it recognizes is unknown.

Germline CDR1 reads SQVTM; CDR2 reads ANQGSEA. This CDR3 contains 13 residues. V was trimmed by 3 bases and J by 4 bases, leaving 11 bases between them. Overall study findings and caveats: Three CMV-associated chains were confirmed in vitro to be specific for CMV antigens. The likely explanation for a cluster of highly shared sequence variants was sequencing artifact.

Amplification used 60 Vbeta primers and 13 Jbeta primers. Some clones are missing from TCRdb's copy, which holds only in-frame ones; the method was immunoSEQ multiplex PCR. The data show about 160,000 clones, with about three quarters seen just once and roughly 3% held by the top ten. The sequencing sample was made of PBMCs. This chain connects TRBV29-1 to TRBJ2-3; D may be TRBD2 (6 bases). The sequence was collected from a woman between 25 and 40 years old in good health and CMV-seronegative. CDR3 coding DNA: TGCAGCGTTGAGGCCCGGGGGTCAGATACGCAGTATTTT. This codes for CSVEARGSDTQYF.